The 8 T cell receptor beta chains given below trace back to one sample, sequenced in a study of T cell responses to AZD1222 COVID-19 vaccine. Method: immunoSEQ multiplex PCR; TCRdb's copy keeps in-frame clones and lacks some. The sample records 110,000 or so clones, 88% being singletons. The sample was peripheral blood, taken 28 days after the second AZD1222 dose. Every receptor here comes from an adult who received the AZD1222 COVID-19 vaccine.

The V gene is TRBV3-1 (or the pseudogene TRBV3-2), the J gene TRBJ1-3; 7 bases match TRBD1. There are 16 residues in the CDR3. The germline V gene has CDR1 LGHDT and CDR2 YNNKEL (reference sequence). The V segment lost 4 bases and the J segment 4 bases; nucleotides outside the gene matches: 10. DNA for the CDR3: TGTGCCAGCAGCCGATTAGGGGGCCCGATCGGAAACACCATATATTTT. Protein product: CASSRLGGPIGNTIYF.

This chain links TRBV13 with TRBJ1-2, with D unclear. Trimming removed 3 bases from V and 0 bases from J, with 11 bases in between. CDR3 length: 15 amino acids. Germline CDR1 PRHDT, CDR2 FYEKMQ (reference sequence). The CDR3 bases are TGTGCCAGCAGCTTTGGGCACCCGGCTAACTATGGCTACACCTTC. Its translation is CASSFGHPANYGYTF.

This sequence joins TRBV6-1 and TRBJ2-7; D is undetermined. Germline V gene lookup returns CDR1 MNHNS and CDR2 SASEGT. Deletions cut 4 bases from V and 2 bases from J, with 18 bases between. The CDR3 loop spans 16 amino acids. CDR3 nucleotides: TGTGCCAGCAGTGGGTGGGGTCTTGGACGGACCTACGAGCAGTACTTC. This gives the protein CASSGWGLGRTYEQYF.

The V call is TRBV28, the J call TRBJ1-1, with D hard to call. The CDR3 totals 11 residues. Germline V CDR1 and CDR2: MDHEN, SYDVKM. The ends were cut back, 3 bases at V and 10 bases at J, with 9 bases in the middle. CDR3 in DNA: TGTGCCAGCAGTTTTACATATAGAGCTTTCTTT. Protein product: CASSFTYRAFF.

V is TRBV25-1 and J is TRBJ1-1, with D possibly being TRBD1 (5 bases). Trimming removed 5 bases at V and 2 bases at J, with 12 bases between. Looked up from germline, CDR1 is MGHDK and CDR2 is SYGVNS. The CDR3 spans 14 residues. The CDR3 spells CASSKQVDNTEAFF. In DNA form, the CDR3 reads TGTGCCAGCAGTAAACAGGTTGACAACACTGAAGCTTTCTTT.

Here the CDR3 DNA reads TGTGCCAGCAGCATAAGAGAATACAGGGAAAATTCACCCCTCCACTTT. Protein: CASSIREYRENSPLHF. The genes are TRBV21-1 and TRBJ1-6; the table's TRBD1 call for D was not verified on the DNA. TRBV21-1 is described as a pseudogene. There are 16 residues in the CDR3.

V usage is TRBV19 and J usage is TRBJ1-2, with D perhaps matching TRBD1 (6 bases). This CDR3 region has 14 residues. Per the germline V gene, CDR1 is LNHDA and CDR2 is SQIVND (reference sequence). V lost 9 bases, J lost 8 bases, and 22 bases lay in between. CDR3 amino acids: CASSRGDNYGGYTF. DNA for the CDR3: TGTGCCAGCAGCAGGGGAGACAACTATGGCGGCTACACCTTC.

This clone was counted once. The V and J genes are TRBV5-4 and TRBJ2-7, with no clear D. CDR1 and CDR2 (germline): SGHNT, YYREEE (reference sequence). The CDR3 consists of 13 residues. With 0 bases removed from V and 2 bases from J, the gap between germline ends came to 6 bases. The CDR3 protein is CASSLGEPYEQYF. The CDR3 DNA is TGTGCCAGCAGCTTGGGGGAACCCTACGAGCAGTACTTC. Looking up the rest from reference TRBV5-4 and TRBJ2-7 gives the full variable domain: ETGVTQSPTHLIKTRGQQVTLRCSSQSGHNTVSWYQQALGQGPQFIFQYYREEENGRGNFPPRFSGLQFPNYSSELNVNALELDDSALYLCASSLGEPYEQYFGPGTRLTVT.